Described below is a single T cell receptor beta chain sequence and its context. This sample was taken from a study of blood T cell repertoires in COVID-19. Study context: Sources were T cells, B-cell-depleted T cells, or PBMCs; the material itself was cDNA or gDNA.

The V gene's germline CDR1 is KGHDR and CDR2 SFDVKD. This CDR3 is built from 12 residues. Trimming pared 2 bases from V and 3 bases from J, leaving 4 bases between. While infection was still active, Seattle patients were enrolled and then followed longitudinally. Authors' methods: Using reference gene primer amplification, nucleated cell counts were estimated. Profiling relied on immunoSEQ multiplex PCR, and the TCRdb table lists in-frame clones only, not all of them. V and J calls and clone size follow that table, whereas D and trimming were derived from the DNA. The top ten clones hold around 5.2% of a sample with tens of thousands of clones, under 90% of them seen once.

This TCR derives from a man aged 60-69 years with COVID-19, enrolled during active disease. Sequenced input: peripheral blood. V and J are TRBV24-1 and TRBJ2-7; D gene uncertain. Written as DNA, the CDR3 is TGTGCCACCAGTGATTCAAACTACGAGCAGTACTTC. Translation gives CATSDSNYEQYF.